This T cell receptor (beta chain) was identified during a study of OX40 agonist ivuxolimab in advanced cancers. The V gene lost 4 bases and the J gene lost 3 bases, with 19 bases spanning the gap. Germline CDR1 and CDR2: SGHTA and FQGTGA. The CDR3 is 16 residues long. TCRdb's table, derived via immunoSEQ multiplex PCR, lists solely in-frame clones and lacks some. This table holds roughly 25,000 clones, around 81% found once. The origin of this receptor is an adult with an advanced solid tumor such as melanoma, head and neck, liver or kidney cancer. Sequenced here: CD4+ or CD8+ T cells sorted from blood, sampled in a trial of the OX40 agonist ivuxolimab. The chain carries TRBV7-3 and TRBJ2-7; D may be TRBD2 (6 bases). The CDR3, as DNA: TGTGCCAGCAGCTCTACTGGGAGGCGAACAATCTACGAGCAGTACTTC. This gives the protein CASSSTGRRTIYEQYF.